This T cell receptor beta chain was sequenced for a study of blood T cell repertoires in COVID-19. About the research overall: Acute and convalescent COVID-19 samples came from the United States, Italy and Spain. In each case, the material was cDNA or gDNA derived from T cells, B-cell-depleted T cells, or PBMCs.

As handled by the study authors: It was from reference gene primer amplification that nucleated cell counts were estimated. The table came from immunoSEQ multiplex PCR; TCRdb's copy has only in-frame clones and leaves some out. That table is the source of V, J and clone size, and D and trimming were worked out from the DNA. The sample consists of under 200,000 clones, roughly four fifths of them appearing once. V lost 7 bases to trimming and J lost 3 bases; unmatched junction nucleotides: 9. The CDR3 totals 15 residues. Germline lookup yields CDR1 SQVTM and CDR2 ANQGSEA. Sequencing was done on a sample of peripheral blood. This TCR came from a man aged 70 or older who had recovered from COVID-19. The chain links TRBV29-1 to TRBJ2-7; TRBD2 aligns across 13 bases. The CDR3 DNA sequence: TGCAGCGCCCGAGGACTAGCGGGAGTCCACTACGAGCAGTACTTC. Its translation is CSARGLAGVHYEQYF.